The 3 T cell receptor beta chains in this list originate from one sample, sequenced in a study of control samples from healthy donors and cancer patients. Libraries were prepared by immunoSEQ multiplex PCR; TCRdb keeps only in-frame clonotypes and omits some of them. Among roughly 120,000 clones listed, around 89% were seen once. Sample: PBMCs. The source of these receptors is a woman aged 60 to 75 with lung cancer.

This clone occurred once. The rearrangement links TRBV19 to TRBJ1-5; possible D gene TRBD1, 6 bases. CDR1 is LNHDA and CDR2 is SQIVND in the germline V gene (reference sequence). Trimming pared 0 bases from V and 2 bases from J, leaving 8 bases between. There are 15 residues in the CDR3. The CDR3 here is CASSIEGAGNQPQHF. The CDR3 DNA is TGTGCCAGTAGTATAGAGGGGGCAGGCAATCAGCCCCAGCATTTT.

This rearrangement joins TRBV6-5 to TRBJ2-7, with a possible D match to TRBD1 (6 bases). CDR3 length equals 15 residues. Germline assignment: CDR1 MNHEY and CDR2 SVGAGI. The germline V and J ends were trimmed by 5 bases and 1 base, with 15 bases remaining between them. CDR3: CASSPRTEGSYEQYF. CDR3 bases: TGTGCCAGCAGTCCCCGGACAGAAGGGTCCTACGAGCAGTACTTC.

The chain couples TRBV7-9 to TRBJ2-1, with D maybe TRBD2 (6 bases). Germline V gene sequence: CDR1 SEHNR, CDR2 FQNEAQ (reference sequence). V was pared by 4 bases and J by 6 bases, with 16 bases between. The CDR3 has 15 amino acids. Here the CDR3 reads CASSSRWAGSNEQFF. The CDR3 bases are TGTGCCAGCAGCTCCCGATGGGCGGGGAGCAATGAGCAGTTCTTC.